The T cell receptor beta chain described here comes from a study of early T cells in non-severe SARS-CoV-2 infection. Study overall: Bulk RNA taken from unsorted whole blood was sequenced, leaving chains unpaired. Overall study results and limits: Matching against VDJdb likely underestimated virus-specific expansions, favoring anti-spike CD8.

This clonotype was detected only a few times. Antigen unknown. V lost 6 bases to trimming and J lost 10 bases, with 13 bases between them. Germline CDR1 and CDR2: LGHNT and FRNRAP. There are 12 residues in the CDR3. Unique molecular identifiers were added to individual cDNA molecules. TCRdb reprocessed the 5' RACE reads via MiXCR and lists one record per CDR3 protein. This repertoire shows some 57,000 distinct CDR3 sequences, around 6% found once; its top ten account for roughly 7.1%. The sample comprised whole blood. The chain joins TRBV12-5 to TRBJ2-1, with TRBD1 as a possible D gene (6 bases). This sequence originates from an adult who was a healthcare worker with PCR-confirmed SARS-CoV-2 infection or an uninfected control (not recorded which). The CDR3 DNA sequence: TGTGCTAGTGGCCGAGGGGGTTGGGAGCAGTTCTTC. This codes for CASGRGGWEQFF.